This is a list of T cell receptor beta chains from one sample in a study of CD8 T cells in Susac syndrome. TCRdb re-called the immunoSEQ multiplex PCR reads with MiXCR, one entry per CDR3 protein. The sample records around 130,000 distinct CDR3 sequences, roughly 94% being singletons. The sample taken for sequencing was CD8+ T cells from PBMCs. The receptors here all came from a human donor with Susac syndrome. The CDR3 runs from the conserved cysteine through the conserved F or W. Each record gives: J gene, CDR3 length, D gene, clone size, V gene, CDR3 protein, CDR3 DNA. D genes are given only for firm matches. Only some rows state a clone size, as once, few, many or a class for expanded clones.

j_call: TRBJ2-5
cdr3_length: 15
d_call: TRBD1
clone_size: .
v_call: TRBV4-2
cdr3_aa: CASSHRTGGEETQYF
cdr3_nt: TGTGCCAGCAGCCACCGGACAGGGGGGGAAGAGACCCAGTACTTC

j_call: TRBJ2-7
cdr3_length: 12
d_call: TRBD1
clone_size: few
v_call: TRBV29-1
cdr3_aa: CSVRGQGYEQYF
cdr3_nt: TGCAGCGTTCGTGGACAGGGCTACGAGCAGTACTTC

j_call: TRBJ2-3
cdr3_length: 14
d_call: .
clone_size: .
v_call: TRBV7-2
cdr3_aa: CASSLHLSTDTQYF
cdr3_nt: TGTGCCAGCAGCTTACACCTTTCCACAGATACGCAGTATTTT

j_call: TRBJ2-5
cdr3_length: 15
d_call: .
clone_size: .
v_call: TRBV29-1
cdr3_aa: CSVEGWGRSQETQYF
cdr3_nt: TGCAGCGTTGAAGGGTGGGGGAGATCCCAAGAGACCCAGTACTTC

j_call: TRBJ2-5
cdr3_length: 15
d_call: TRBD2
clone_size: few
v_call: TRBV4-3
cdr3_aa: CASSQERGGQETQYF
cdr3_nt: TGCGCCAGCAGCCAAGAGCGGGGGGGCCAAGAGACCCAGTACTTC

j_call: TRBJ2-3
cdr3_length: 12
d_call: .
clone_size: .
v_call: TRBV25-1
cdr3_aa: CASSDRADTQYF
cdr3_nt: TGTGCCAGCAGTGATCGGGCAGATACGCAGTATTTT

j_call: TRBJ2-2
cdr3_length: 16
d_call: TRBD1
clone_size: .
v_call: TRBV9
cdr3_aa: CASSVGRTGGPGELFF
cdr3_nt: TGTGCCAGCAGCGTAGGACGGACAGGGGGCCCCGGGGAGCTGTTTTTT

j_call: TRBJ1-2
cdr3_length: 14
d_call: TRBD1
clone_size: .
v_call: TRBV25-1
cdr3_aa: CASSGTGPNYGYTF
cdr3_nt: TGTGCCAGCAGCGGGACAGGCCCTAACTATGGCTACACCTTC

j_call: TRBJ1-1
cdr3_length: 12
d_call: .
clone_size: .
v_call: TRBV20-1
cdr3_aa: CSAREGGIVVFF
cdr3_nt: TGCAGTGCTAGAGAAGGAGGGATAGTGGTTTTCTTT

j_call: TRBJ1-5
cdr3_length: 14
d_call: .
clone_size: .
v_call: TRBV5-1
cdr3_aa: CASSLRGEDQPQHF
cdr3_nt: TGCGCCAGCAGCTTGAGAGGGGAGGATCAGCCCCAGCATTTT

j_call: TRBJ1-2
cdr3_length: 13
d_call: .
clone_size: .
v_call: TRBV29-1
cdr3_aa: CSVEAGGAQGYTF
cdr3_nt: TGCAGCGTTGAGGCGGGGGGGGCTCAAGGCTACACCTTC

j_call: TRBJ2-5
cdr3_length: 15
d_call: .
clone_size: .
v_call: TRBV12-3/TRBV12-4
cdr3_aa: CASSPGLGRGETQYF
cdr3_nt: TGTGCCAGCAGTCCCGGACTCGGTAGAGGGGAGACCCAGTACTTC

j_call: TRBJ2-5
cdr3_length: 14
d_call: .
clone_size: .
v_call: TRBV30
cdr3_aa: CACLPGVATETQYF
cdr3_nt: TGTGCCTGCCTTCCTGGGGTAGCGACGGAGACCCAGTACTTC

j_call: TRBJ1-6
cdr3_length: 17
d_call: .
clone_size: .
v_call: TRBV14
cdr3_aa: CASSQDSTGSYNSPLHF
cdr3_nt: TGTGCCAGCAGCCAAGATTCTACAGGCTCCTATAATTCACCCCTCCACTTT

j_call: TRBJ2-7
cdr3_length: 15
d_call: .
clone_size: .
v_call: TRBV3-1
cdr3_aa: CASSQGWTSTYEQYF
cdr3_nt: TGTGCCAGCAGCCAAGGGTGGACAAGTACCTACGAGCAGTACTTC

j_call: TRBJ1-1
cdr3_length: 15
d_call: .
clone_size: .
v_call: TRBV20-1
cdr3_aa: CSARGAFRGDTEAFF
cdr3_nt: TGCAGTGCCCGGGGGGCCTTCAGAGGGGACACTGAAGCTTTCTTT

j_call: TRBJ1-5
cdr3_length: 16
d_call: .
clone_size: .
v_call: TRBV4-1
cdr3_aa: CASSQRFGTPNQPQHF
cdr3_nt: TGCGCCAGCAGCCAAAGATTCGGGACACCGAATCAGCCCCAGCATTTT

j_call: TRBJ2-7
cdr3_length: 13
d_call: TRBD2
clone_size: .
v_call: TRBV29-1
cdr3_aa: CSVGGSTTYEQYF
cdr3_nt: TGCAGCGTGGGAGGGTCCACGACCTACGAGCAGTACTTC

j_call: TRBJ2-5
cdr3_length: 14
d_call: .
clone_size: .
v_call: TRBV27
cdr3_aa: CASSLRTAQETQYF
cdr3_nt: TGTGCCAGCAGTTTAAGGACAGCTCAAGAGACCCAGTACTTC

j_call: TRBJ2-5
cdr3_length: 15
d_call: TRBD1
clone_size: .
v_call: TRBV5-1
cdr3_aa: CASTLYRGGQETQYF
cdr3_nt: TGCGCCAGCACCCTATACAGGGGCGGCCAAGAGACCCAGTACTTC

j_call: TRBJ2-1
cdr3_length: 15
d_call: TRBD2
clone_size: .
v_call: TRBV7-2
cdr3_aa: CASSALAGAYNEQFF
cdr3_nt: TGTGCCAGCAGCGCCCTGGCGGGGGCCTACAATGAGCAGTTCTTC

j_call: TRBJ2-3
cdr3_length: 14
d_call: .
clone_size: .
v_call: TRBV4-3
cdr3_aa: CASSQDGSTDTQYF
cdr3_nt: TGCGCCAGCAGCCAGGACGGAAGCACAGATACGCAGTATTTT

j_call: TRBJ2-4
cdr3_length: 11
d_call: .
clone_size: .
v_call: TRBV4-1
cdr3_aa: CASRQGPFQYF
cdr3_nt: TGCGCCAGCAGACAGGGACCCTTTCAGTACTTC

j_call: TRBJ1-1
cdr3_length: 14
d_call: TRBD1
clone_size: .
v_call: TRBV30
cdr3_aa: CAWSPSWTGGSAFF
cdr3_nt: TGTGCCTGGAGTCCCTCCTGGACAGGGGGCTCAGCTTTCTTT

j_call: TRBJ2-3
cdr3_length: 12
d_call: .
clone_size: .
v_call: TRBV7-3
cdr3_aa: CASSRSGDTQYF
cdr3_nt: TGTGCCAGCAGCAGATCCGGCGATACGCAGTATTTT

j_call: TRBJ2-3
cdr3_length: 13
d_call: .
clone_size: .
v_call: TRBV4-1
cdr3_aa: CASSHGNGDTQYF
cdr3_nt: TGCGCCAGCAGCCACGGAAACGGAGATACGCAGTATTTT

j_call: TRBJ2-7
cdr3_length: 14
d_call: .
clone_size: .
v_call: TRBV3-1
cdr3_aa: CASSQVRGDYEQYF
cdr3_nt: TGTGCCAGCAGCCAAGTTAGGGGGGACTACGAGCAGTACTTC

j_call: TRBJ2-6
cdr3_length: 11
d_call: .
clone_size: few
v_call: TRBV29-1
cdr3_aa: CSVTGANVLTF
cdr3_nt: TGCAGCGTGACTGGGGCCAACGTCCTGACTTTC

j_call: TRBJ2-7
cdr3_length: 13
d_call: TRBD1
clone_size: .
v_call: TRBV29-1
cdr3_aa: CSVWGDRDYEQYF
cdr3_nt: TGCAGCGTCTGGGGGGACAGGGACTACGAGCAGTACTTC

j_call: TRBJ2-1
cdr3_length: 14
d_call: .
clone_size: .
v_call: TRBV20-1
cdr3_aa: CSATTGGVYNEQFF
cdr3_nt: TGCAGTGCCACCACAGGGGGGGTTTACAATGAGCAGTTCTTC

j_call: TRBJ2-3
cdr3_length: 16
d_call: TRBD1
clone_size: once
v_call: TRBV20-1
cdr3_aa: CSARSPGDSSTDTQYF
cdr3_nt: TGCAGTGCTAGGTCACCCGGGGACAGCAGCACAGATACGCAGTATTTT

j_call: TRBJ2-3
cdr3_length: 14
d_call: .
clone_size: .
v_call: TRBV12-3/TRBV12-4
cdr3_aa: CASSFYGATDTQYF
cdr3_nt: TGTGCCAGCAGTTTTTATGGGGCGACAGATACGCAGTATTTT

j_call: TRBJ2-4
cdr3_length: 18
d_call: .
clone_size: .
v_call: TRBV5-1
cdr3_aa: CASSLNHYQRGAKNIQYF
cdr3_nt: TGCGCCAGCAGCTTGAACCACTACCAGCGAGGAGCCAAAAACATTCAGTACTTC

j_call: TRBJ2-1
cdr3_length: 13
d_call: TRBD2
clone_size: .
v_call: TRBV29-1
cdr3_aa: CSVGASGYNEQFF
cdr3_nt: TGCAGCGTTGGGGCTAGCGGGTACAATGAGCAGTTCTTC

j_call: TRBJ2-1
cdr3_length: 16
d_call: TRBD1
clone_size: .
v_call: TRBV14
cdr3_aa: CASSQRQGLRYNEQFF
cdr3_nt: TGTGCCAGCAGCCAACGACAGGGGCTGAGGTACAATGAGCAGTTCTTC

j_call: TRBJ1-2
cdr3_length: 13
d_call: .
clone_size: .
v_call: TRBV24-1
cdr3_aa: CATSDLSGNGYTF
cdr3_nt: TGTGCCACCAGTGATTTGTCGGGGAATGGCTACACCTTC

j_call: TRBJ2-6
cdr3_length: 18
d_call: .
clone_size: once
v_call: TRBV12-5
cdr3_aa: CASGPGGGEFTGANVLTF
cdr3_nt: TGTGCTAGTGGCCCAGGCGGGGGCGAATTCACTGGGGCCAACGTCCTGACTTTC